These 15 T cell receptor beta chains came from one sample sequenced in a study of blood T cell repertoires in COVID-19. Assay: immunoSEQ multiplex PCR; the TCRdb copy retains only in-frame clones and omits some. The table lists over 35,000 clones, more than 75% of them singletons. Sequencing was done on a sample of peripheral blood. These receptors originate from a man between 65 and 85 years old with active COVID-19.

The rearrangement uses TRBV9 and TRBJ2-7, with 12 bases that match TRBD2. CDR3 length equals 15 residues. The germline V gene encodes CDR1 SGDLS and CDR2 YYNGEE. The V gene end was trimmed by 3 bases and the J gene end by 7 bases; junction bases not matched to a gene: 8. CDR3 in DNA: TGTGCCAGCAGCGCGACTAGCGGGAGTTTTGATGAGCAGTACTTC. It codes for CASSATSGSFDEQYF.

The rearrangement joins TRBV7-9 to TRBJ2-7, with 8 bases identical to TRBD1. V shed 2 bases, J shed 5 bases, and the junction held 5 bases outside the gene matches. The CDR3 runs 14 residues. Germline V gene lookup returns CDR1 SEHNR and CDR2 FQNEAQ (reference sequence). For the CDR3, the DNA is TGTGCCAGCAGCTTATCCGGGACAGGCAACGAGCAGTACTTC. Protein: CASSLSGTGNEQYF.

With respect to this clone: Different DNA sequences within this sample yield the same CDR3. The chain links TRBV18 to TRBJ2-5, with TRBD2 matching over 9 bases. The germline V gene has CDR1 KGHSH and CDR2 LQKENI. J was trimmed by 5 bases and V by 3 bases; bases with no gene match: 1. The CDR3 length is 13 residues. The CDR3 here is CASSPGLAETQYF. CDR3 coding DNA: TGTGCCAGCTCACCCGGACTAGCGGAGACCCAGTACTTC.

This clone was seen a few times. The chain combines TRBV7-9 with TRBJ1-2; D may be TRBD1 (6 bases). Germline V lookup: CDR1 SEHNR, CDR2 FQNEAQ (reference sequence). Trimming removed 2 bases at V and 8 bases at J, with 12 bases between. CDR3 length: 13 residues. The CDR3 loop reads CASSLPPGDGYTF. As DNA, the CDR3 is TGTGCCAGCAGCTTACCCCCAGGGGACGGCTACACCTTC.

The gene calls are TRBV7-3 and TRBJ1-5; D may be TRBD1 (6 bases). CDR1 SGHTA and CDR2 FQGTGA come from the germline V gene. V lost 2 bases and J lost 4, with 12 bases in between. The CDR3 covers 15 residues. CDR3 bases: TGTGCCAGCAGCTTATCGGGAACAGGGAATCAGCCCCAGCATTTT. Its protein is CASSLSGTGNQPQHF.

This clone was observed once. This chain uses TRBV18 with TRBJ2-2; D possibly corresponds to TRBD1 (6 bases). Germline CDR1 reads KGHSH; CDR2 reads LQKENI. CDR3 length: 16 amino acids. V lost 3 bases and J 0 bases, leaving 11 bases between the germline ends. CDR3 sequence: CASSPRQDANTGELFF. The DNA for the CDR3 is TGTGCCAGCTCACCCCGACAGGACGCGAACACCGGGGAGCTGTTTTTT.

The chain has TRBV27 and TRBJ1-1; maybe TRBD1 (6 bases). Germline V gene lookup returns CDR1 MNHEY and CDR2 SMNVEV (reference sequence). Trimming left V 4 bases short and J 5 bases short, with 11 bases between. CDR3 length: 13 amino acids. This CDR3 reads CASSYAGVTEAFF. Written as DNA, the CDR3 is TGTGCCAGCAGTTACGCAGGGGTTACTGAAGCTTTCTTT.

About this clone itself: The junction departs from the called germline gene at one end, perhaps through a read error. This chain joins TRBV6-2 or TRBV6-3 and TRBJ1-1; 8 bases line up with TRBD1. Per the germline V gene, CDR1 is MNHEY and CDR2 is SVGEGT. This CDR3 is 15 amino acids long. The CDR3 is CASSYSSTGGLAAFF. CDR3 in DNA: TGTGCCAGCAGCTACTCGAGCACAGGGGGGCTTGCTGCTTTCTTT.

This rearrangement joins TRBV5-6 to TRBJ1-5; 8 bases fit TRBD1. The ends lost 5 bases at V and 3 bases at J; junction bases unmatched: 4. Germline lookup yields CDR1 SGHDT and CDR2 YYEEEE. CDR3 length equals 14 residues. CDR3 DNA: TGTGCCAGCAGTTTGCAGGGGGCCAATCAGCCCCAGCATTTT. Protein sequence: CASSLQGANQPQHF.

The chain couples TRBV7-2 to TRBJ2-7; TRBD1 agrees at 8 bases. The CDR3 consists of 16 residues. V was pared by 5 bases and J by 4 bases, with 13 bases of the junction left unmatched. From germline, CDR1 is SGHTA and CDR2 FQGNSA. DNA of the CDR3: TGTGCCAGCAGCCCCCGAGACAGGGGAAAAAGTTACGAGCAGTACTTC. Translated: CASSPRDRGKSYEQYF.

V is TRBV3-1 (or the pseudogene TRBV3-2) and J is TRBJ2-3; 7 nucleotides agree with TRBD2. The CDR3 spans 15 residues. Germline V gene data show CDR1 as LGHDT and CDR2 as YNNKEL (reference sequence). V shed 3 bases, J shed 3 bases, and the junction held 6 bases outside the gene matches. This CDR3 reads CASSHSGARTDTQYF. CDR3 DNA sequence: TGTGCCAGCAGCCACAGCGGGGCACGAACAGATACGCAGTATTTT.

The V call is TRBV7-9, the J call TRBJ1-1, with TRBD1 matching over 7 bases. The CDR3 covers 16 residues. The germline CDR1 and CDR2 sequences are SEHNR and FQNEAQ (reference sequence). V dropped 2 bases and J dropped 1; count of bases not matched to a gene: 7. The CDR3 reads CASSLINRGRNTEAFF. Written as DNA, the CDR3 is TGTGCCAGCAGCTTAATAAACAGGGGCCGGAACACTGAAGCTTTCTTT.

The rearrangement joins TRBV11-2 to TRBJ1-2; D remains unclear. The germline V gene has CDR1 SGHAT and CDR2 FQNNGV. Deletions cut 3 bases from V and 4 bases from J, with 9 bases between. The CDR3 length is 13 residues. The CDR3: CASSFADGYGYTF. CDR3 bases: TGTGCCAGCAGCTTCGCAGATGGCTATGGCTACACCTTC. Variable domain in full (rest from reference TRBV11-2 and TRBJ1-2): EAGVAQSPRYKIIEKRQSVAFWCNPISGHATLYWYQQILGQGPKLLIQFQNNGVVDDSQLPKDRFSAERLKGVDSTLKIQPAKLEDSAVYLCASSFADGYGYTFGSGTRLTVV.

This chain connects TRBV7-3 to TRBJ2-1; possible D gene TRBD1, 5 bases. Germline assignment: CDR1 SGHTA and CDR2 FQGTGA. The germline V and J ends were trimmed by 2 bases and 7 bases, with 9 bases remaining between them. This CDR3 is 13 amino acids long. The CDR3 DNA reads TGTGCCAGCAGCTTATTCGCAGGGAATGAGCAGTTCTTC. It encodes CASSLFAGNEQFF.

The chain employs TRBV30 and TRBJ2-5; D call uncertain. CDR1 GTSNPN and CDR2 SVGIG come from the germline V gene (reference sequence). Trimming left V 3 bases short and J 4 bases short, with 15 bases between. The CDR3 is 14 residues long. The chain's CDR3 is CAWRGTVWRETQYF. In DNA, the CDR3 is TGTGCCTGGAGAGGCACGGTCTGGAGAGAGACCCAGTACTTC.